Presented here are 15 T cell receptor beta chains from one specimen sequenced in a study of shared clonotypes between healthy human individuals. Generated by immunoSEQ multiplex PCR, the TCRdb table keeps only in-frame clones and is missing some. The sample lists some 900,000 clones, 60% to 85% occurring once. Specimen: memory CD4+ T cells sorted from blood. Subset denoted: CD45RA-negative fraction. These TCRs come from a man younger than 35 in good health.

CDR3 in DNA: TGTGCCAGCAGTGAGGCAGGTACGAACACTGAAGCTTTCTTT. It codes for CASSEAGTNTEAFF. The chain is built from TRBV2 and TRBJ1-1; D unclear. Trimming pared 3 bases from V and 1 base from J, leaving 9 bases between. Per the germline V gene, CDR1 is SNHLY and CDR2 is FYNNEI. This CDR3 spans 14 amino acids.

The V call is TRBV5-6, the J call TRBJ1-2; D uncertain. This CDR3 comprises 13 residues. In germline, CDR1 is SGHDT, CDR2 YYEEEE. V lost 0 bases and J 5 bases, leaving 8 bases between the germline ends. The DNA for the CDR3 is TGTGCCAGCAGCTTGGAACGGATGTATGGCTACACCTTC. Amino acids: CASSLERMYGYTF.

This clone has just a few counts. A much larger clone is a single base away; this may be a read error. The J gene is TRBJ1-2, the V gene TRBV11-2; D is unclear. V shed 4 bases and J shed 4 bases, with 4 bases lying between them. This CDR3 has 11 amino acids. The germline V gene encodes CDR1 SGHAT and CDR2 FQNNGV. This CDR3 is CASSSSYGYTF. In nucleotides, the CDR3 is TGTGCCAGCAGCTCGAGCTATGGCTACACCTTC.

The rearrangement uses TRBV15 and TRBJ2-7; D may be TRBD1 (5 bases). Germline lookup yields CDR1 LNHNV and CDR2 YYDKDF (reference sequence). The CDR3 consists of 14 residues. With 0 bases removed from V and 2 bases from J, the gap between germline ends came to 8 bases. The CDR3 nucleotides read TGTGCCACCAGCAGAGAAACAGGAACCTACGAGCAGTACTTC. This encodes CATSRETGTYEQYF.

The chain uses TRBV9 and TRBJ2-3; a weak D match, TRBD1 (5 bases). Between the trimmed V and J ends, which lost 0 bases and 2 bases, there was a span of 10 bases. This CDR3 has 15 residues. CDR1 and CDR2 (germline): SGDLS, YYNGEE. This CDR3 is CASSVETGTTDTQYF. As DNA, the CDR3 is TGTGCCAGCAGCGTAGAAACAGGCACCACAGATACGCAGTATTTT.

The chain uses TRBV19 and TRBJ1-2; TRBD1 might be the D (6 bases). The germline gives CDR1 LNHDA, CDR2 SQIVND (reference sequence). The CDR3 has 13 residues. Between the trimmed V and J ends, which lost 4 bases and 4 bases, there was a span of 10 bases. This chain's CDR3 is CASSRGGPYGYTF. DNA of the CDR3: TGTGCCAGTAGTAGAGGGGGGCCCTATGGCTACACCTTC.

This clone occurred a few times. The chain couples TRBV7-2 to TRBJ1-1, with D possibly matching TRBD1 (6 bases). The length of the CDR3 is 14 residues. CDR1 is SGHTA, CDR2 FQGNSA, per germline. The V end was cut by 5 bases, the J end by 4 bases, with 14 bases between. The CDR3 coding sequence is TGTGCCAGCAGCCCCGACGGCAGGGGCACTGAAGCTTTCTTT. Its protein product is CASSPDGRGTEAFF.

This clone was picked up one time. This rearrangement joins TRBV6-1 to TRBJ2-7, with 9 positions matching TRBD1. CDR1 and CDR2 (germline): MNHNS, SASEGT. V lost 1 base to trimming and J lost 6 bases; unmatched junction nucleotides: 7. This CDR3 is built from 15 residues. The CDR3 region has the DNA TGTGCCAGCAGTGAAGTCCACAGGGGGCGGATCGAGCAGTACTTC. It yields the protein CASSEVHRGRIEQYF.

This sequence joins TRBV27 and TRBJ2-7; 11 nucleotides match TRBD2. The length of the CDR3 is 21 residues. The germline V gene encodes CDR1 MNHEY and CDR2 SMNVEV (reference sequence). With 0 bases clipped from V and 5 bases from J, the junction kept 21 bases outside the gene matches. Written as DNA, the CDR3 is TGTGCCAGCAGTTTATCCCCCGCGACTAGCGGGGTCATCGGTTTTTGGGACGAGCAGTACTTC. It specifies CASSLSPATSGVIGFWDEQYF.

This chain uses TRBV5-4 with TRBJ2-7; the D gene is possibly TRBD1 (5 bases). This CDR3 has 13 amino acids. Germline assignment: CDR1 SGHNT and CDR2 YYREEE (reference sequence). V gave up 4 bases and J gave up 2 bases, with 10 bases separating them. This CDR3 is CASSVTGTYEQYF. CDR3 nucleotide sequence: TGTGCCAGCAGCGTAACAGGAACCTACGAGCAGTACTTC.

The V and J genes are TRBV4-3 and TRBJ2-5, with D possibly TRBD2 on 5 matching bases. The germline V gene has CDR1 LGHNA and CDR2 YSLEER. The CDR3 contains 18 residues. V dropped 0 bases and J dropped 1 base, with 18 bases sitting between them. The CDR3 sequence: CASSQDFGGFTGQETQYF. DNA for the CDR3: TGCGCCAGCAGCCAAGATTTTGGAGGATTTACGGGCCAAGAGACCCAGTACTTC.

The chain couples TRBV5-4 to TRBJ2-4; D is perhaps TRBD2 (5 bases). Per the germline V gene, CDR1 is SGHNT and CDR2 is YYREEE (reference sequence). The CDR3 runs 13 residues. Trimming shortened V by 1 base and J by 8 bases, and 10 bases separated the two germline ends. The CDR3 DNA reads TGTGCCAGCAGCTTGAGAGGGTTGGACATTCAGTACTTC. Translated: CASSLRGLDIQYF.

This sequence joins TRBV2 and TRBJ2-3, with 10 bases that match TRBD2. After removal of 6 bases from V and 2 bases from J, the junction contained 5 bases not matched to a gene. CDR1 is SNHLY and CDR2 is FYNNEI in the germline V gene. This CDR3 spans 15 amino acids. The CDR3 coding sequence is TGTGCCAGCAGGCTAGCGGGGGTTCTCACAGATACGCAGTATTTT. This codes for CASRLAGVLTDTQYF. Full variable domain (missing parts from reference TRBV2 and TRBJ2-3): EPEVTQTPSHQVTQMGQEVILRCVPISNHLYFYWYRQILGQKVEFLVSFYNNEISEKSEIFDDQFSVERPDGSNFTLKIRSTKLEDSAMYFCASRLAGVLTDTQYFGPGTRLTVL.

This clone was seen just once. The V gene is TRBV15, the J gene TRBJ1-2; maybe TRBD1 (6 bases). Trimming stripped 8 bases from V and 7 bases from J, with 17 bases between. The CDR3 loop spans 13 amino acids. Looked up from germline, CDR1 is LNHNV and CDR2 is YYDKDF (reference sequence). CDR3 sequence reads: CATSTDSSVGYTF. The CDR3 DNA sequence: TGTGCCACCTCCACGGACAGCTCTGTTGGCTACACCTTC.

The V call is TRBV10-3, the J call TRBJ2-2; 9 bases fit TRBD2. The J segment lost 6 bases and the V segment lost 4 bases, leaving 9 bases of the junction unmatched. CDR1 ENHRY and CDR2 SYGVKD come from the germline V gene. This CDR3 region has 16 residues. The CDR3 nucleotides read TGTGCCATCAGTGCTGGGACTAGCCAGGGGCCCGGGGAGCTGTTTTTT. Residues: CAISAGTSQGPGELFF.